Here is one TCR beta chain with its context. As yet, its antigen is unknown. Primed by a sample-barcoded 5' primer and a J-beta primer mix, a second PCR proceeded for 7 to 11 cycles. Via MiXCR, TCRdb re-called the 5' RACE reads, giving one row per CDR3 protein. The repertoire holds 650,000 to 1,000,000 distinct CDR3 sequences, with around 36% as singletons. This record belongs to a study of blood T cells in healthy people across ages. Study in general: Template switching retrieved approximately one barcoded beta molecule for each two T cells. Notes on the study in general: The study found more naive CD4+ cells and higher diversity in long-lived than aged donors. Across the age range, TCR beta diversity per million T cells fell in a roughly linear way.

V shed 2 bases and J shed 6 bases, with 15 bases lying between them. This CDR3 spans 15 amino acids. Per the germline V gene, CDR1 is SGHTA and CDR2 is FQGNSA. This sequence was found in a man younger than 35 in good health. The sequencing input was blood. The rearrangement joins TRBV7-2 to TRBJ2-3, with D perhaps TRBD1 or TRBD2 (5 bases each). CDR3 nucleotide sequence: TGTGCCAGCAGCTTATCTCTGGGGGTAGGGGATACGCAGTATTTT. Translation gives CASSLSLGVGDTQYF.